This T cell receptor beta chain came from a study of T cell repertoires in cytomegalovirus infection. Study details: Both recently identified HLA-C-restricted and well-studied HLA-B-restricted CMV epitopes were used in the study. Indicated by public TCR beta signatures were CMV infection and matching HLA type.

TCRdb reprocessed the reads with MiXCR, giving one entry per CDR3 protein. The profile shows approximately 990,000 distinct CDR3 sequences, approximately 31% of them singletons. The study's findings and limits: CMV-specific TCR beta clonotypes restricted by HLA-C were the ones dominating the ex vivo response.

Concerning this clonotype: The target antigen is unknown.

Trimming removed 6 bases at V and 0 bases at J, with 21 bases between. Germline-derived CDR1 and CDR2 are SGHRS and YFSETQ. The CDR3 contains 18 residues. The receptor comes from a human donor in good health (CMV status not recorded). Some clones in this sample may be carry-over from other donors' samples. This specimen was cultured CD8+ T cells from PBMCs, taken from culture after CMV antigen stimulation. This rearrangement joins TRBV5-1 to TRBJ2-2; no definite D call. CDR3 sequence (DNA): TGCGCCAGCACCGAGTACGGCATCCGTGTTGCGAACACCGGGGAGCTGTTTTTT. Its protein is CASTEYGIRVANTGELFF.